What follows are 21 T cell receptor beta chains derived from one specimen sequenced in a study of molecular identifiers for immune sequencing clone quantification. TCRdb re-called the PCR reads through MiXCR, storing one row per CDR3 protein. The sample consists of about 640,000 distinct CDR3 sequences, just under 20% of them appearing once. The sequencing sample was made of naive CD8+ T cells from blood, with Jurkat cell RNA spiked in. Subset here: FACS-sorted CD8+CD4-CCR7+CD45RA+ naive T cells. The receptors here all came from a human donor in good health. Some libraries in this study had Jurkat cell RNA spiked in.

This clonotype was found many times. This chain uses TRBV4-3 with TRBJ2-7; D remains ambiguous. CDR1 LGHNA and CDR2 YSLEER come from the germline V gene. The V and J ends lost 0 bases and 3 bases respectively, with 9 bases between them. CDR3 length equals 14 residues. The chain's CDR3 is CASSQDRGNYEQYF. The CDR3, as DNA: TGCGCCAGCAGCCAAGATAGAGGTAACTACGAGCAGTACTTC.

CDR3: CASSQDRLAGVGSYNEQFF. The CDR3, as DNA: TGTGCCAGCAGCCAAGATAGACTAGCGGGAGTTGGGTCGTACAATGAGCAGTTCTTC. This sequence joins TRBV4-2 and TRBJ2-1; TRBD2 matches at 12 bases. With V trimmed by 0 bases and J by 4 bases, 10 bases remained unmatched. Per the germline V gene, CDR1 is LGHNA and CDR2 is YNFKEQ. The CDR3 has 19 residues.

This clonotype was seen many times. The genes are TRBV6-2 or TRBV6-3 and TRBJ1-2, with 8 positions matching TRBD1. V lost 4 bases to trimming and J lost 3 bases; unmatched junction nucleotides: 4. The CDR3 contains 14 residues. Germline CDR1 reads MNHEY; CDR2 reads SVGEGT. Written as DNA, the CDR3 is TGTGCCAGCAGTTCGGCAGGGGGCTACTATGGCTACACCTTC. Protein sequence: CASSSAGGYYGYTF.

The CDR3 DNA sequence: TGTGCCAGCAGCCCTGACAGGGGGCTACTTCAGTACTTC. Translating it yields CASSPDRGLLQYF. The rearrangement links TRBV11-2 to TRBJ2-5, with 10 bases aligning to TRBD1. This CDR3 spans 13 amino acids. Germline-derived CDR1 and CDR2 are SGHAT and FQNNGV. With V trimmed by 5 bases and J by 11 bases, 8 bases remained unmatched.

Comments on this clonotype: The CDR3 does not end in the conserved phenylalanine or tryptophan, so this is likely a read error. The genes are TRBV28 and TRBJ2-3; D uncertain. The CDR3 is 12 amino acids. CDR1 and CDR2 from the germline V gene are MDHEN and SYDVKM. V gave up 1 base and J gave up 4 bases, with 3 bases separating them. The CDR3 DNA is TGTGCCAGCAGTTTATCGGCAGATACGCAGTATTCT. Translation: CASSLSADTQYS.

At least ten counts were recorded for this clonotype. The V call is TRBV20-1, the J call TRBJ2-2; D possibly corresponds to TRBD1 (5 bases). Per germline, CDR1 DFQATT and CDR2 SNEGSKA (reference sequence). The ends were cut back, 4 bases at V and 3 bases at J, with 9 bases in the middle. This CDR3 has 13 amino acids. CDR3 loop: CSATSRDTGELFF. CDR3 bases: TGCAGTGCTACATCCAGGGACACCGGGGAGCTGTTTTTT.

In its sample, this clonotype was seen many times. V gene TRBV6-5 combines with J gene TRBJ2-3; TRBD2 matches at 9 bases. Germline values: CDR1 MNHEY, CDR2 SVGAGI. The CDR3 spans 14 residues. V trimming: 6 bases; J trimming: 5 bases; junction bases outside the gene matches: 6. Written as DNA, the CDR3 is TGTGCCAGCAGCCGGGGTAGCGGGAGAGATACGCAGTATTTT. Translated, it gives CASSRGSGRDTQYF.

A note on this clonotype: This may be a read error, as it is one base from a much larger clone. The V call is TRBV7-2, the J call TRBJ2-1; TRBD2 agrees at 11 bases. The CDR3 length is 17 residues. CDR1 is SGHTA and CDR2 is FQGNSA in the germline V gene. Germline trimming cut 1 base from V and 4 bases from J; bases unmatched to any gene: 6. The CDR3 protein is CASSLELAGDHYNEQFF. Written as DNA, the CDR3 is TGTGCCAGCAGCTTAGAACTAGCGGGAGATCATTACAATGAGCAGTTCTTC.

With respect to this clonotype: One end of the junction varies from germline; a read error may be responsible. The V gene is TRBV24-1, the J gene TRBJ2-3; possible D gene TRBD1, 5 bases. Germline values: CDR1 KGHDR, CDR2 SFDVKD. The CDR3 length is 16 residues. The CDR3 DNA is TGTGCCACCAGTGATTTCCTGCGAACAGGCACAGATACGCAGTGTTTT. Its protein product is CATSDFLRTGTDTQCF.

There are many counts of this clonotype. This CDR3 is CAWNPTMPGWVEQFF. The CDR3 DNA follows: TGTGCCTGGAACCCTACCATGCCAGGATGGGTTGAGCAGTTCTTC. V usage is TRBV30 and J usage is TRBJ2-1, with no clear D. The germline V gene has CDR1 GTSNPN and CDR2 SVGIG (reference sequence). With 4 bases removed from V and 9 bases from J, the gap between germline ends came to 22 bases. CDR3 length: 15 residues.

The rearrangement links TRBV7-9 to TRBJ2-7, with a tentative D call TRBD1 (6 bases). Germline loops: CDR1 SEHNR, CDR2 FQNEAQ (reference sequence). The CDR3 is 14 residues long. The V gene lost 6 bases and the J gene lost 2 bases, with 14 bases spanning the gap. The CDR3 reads CASRQSTGPYEQYF. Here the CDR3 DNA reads TGTGCCAGCAGACAATCGACAGGTCCCTACGAGCAGTACTTC.

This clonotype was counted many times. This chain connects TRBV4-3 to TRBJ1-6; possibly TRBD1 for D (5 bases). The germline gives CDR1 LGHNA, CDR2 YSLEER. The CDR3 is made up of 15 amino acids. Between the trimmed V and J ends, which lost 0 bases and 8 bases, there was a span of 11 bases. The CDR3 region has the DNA TGCGCCAGCAGCCAAGAACAGGTTAAGGATTCACCCCTCCACTTT. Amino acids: CASSQEQVKDSPLHF.

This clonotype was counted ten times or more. The CDR3 spells CASSQKPANTGELFF. The CDR3 bases are TGTGCCAGCAGCCAGAAACCAGCGAACACCGGGGAGCTGTTTTTT. This chain links TRBV5-4 with TRBJ2-2, with no clear D. Germline V CDR1 and CDR2: SGHNT, YYREEE (reference sequence). V dropped 4 bases and J dropped 0 bases, with 10 bases sitting between them. The CDR3 totals 15 residues.

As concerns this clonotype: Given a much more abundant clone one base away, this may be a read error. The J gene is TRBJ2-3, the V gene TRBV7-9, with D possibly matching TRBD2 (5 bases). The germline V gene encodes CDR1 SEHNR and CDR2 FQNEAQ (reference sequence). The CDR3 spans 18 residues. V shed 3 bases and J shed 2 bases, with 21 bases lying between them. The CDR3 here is CASSLGYGKEAATDTQYF. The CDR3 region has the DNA TGTGCCAGCAGCTTGGGGTATGGTAAGGAGGCCGCCACAGATACGCAGTATTTT.

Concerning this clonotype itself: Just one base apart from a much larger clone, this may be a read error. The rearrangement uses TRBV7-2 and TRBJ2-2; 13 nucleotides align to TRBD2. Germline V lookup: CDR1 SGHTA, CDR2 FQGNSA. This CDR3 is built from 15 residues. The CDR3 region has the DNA TGTGCCAGCAGCCCCCGGACTAGCGGGAGCGGGGAGCTGCTTTTT. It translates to CASSPRTSGSGELLF.

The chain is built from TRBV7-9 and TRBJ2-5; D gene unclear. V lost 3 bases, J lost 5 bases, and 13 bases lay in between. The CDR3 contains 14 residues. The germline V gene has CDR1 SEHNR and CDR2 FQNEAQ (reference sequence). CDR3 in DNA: TGTGCCAGCAGCTTGGAAGGGTTGGTGGAGACCCAGTACTTC. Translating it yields CASSLEGLVETQYF.

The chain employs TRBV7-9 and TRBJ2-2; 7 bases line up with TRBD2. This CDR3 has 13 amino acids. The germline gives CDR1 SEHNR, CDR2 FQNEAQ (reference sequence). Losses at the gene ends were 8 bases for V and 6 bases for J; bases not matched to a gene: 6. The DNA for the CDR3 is TGTGCCAGCGGCCCGGGACTACCCGGGGAGCTGTTTTTT. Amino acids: CASGPGLPGELFF.

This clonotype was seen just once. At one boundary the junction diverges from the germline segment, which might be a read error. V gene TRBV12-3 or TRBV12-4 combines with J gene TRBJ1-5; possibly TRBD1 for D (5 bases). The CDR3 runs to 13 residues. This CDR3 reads CANSWTPNQPQHF. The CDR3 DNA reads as TGTGCCAACAGTTGGACACCGAATCAGCCCCAGCATTTT.

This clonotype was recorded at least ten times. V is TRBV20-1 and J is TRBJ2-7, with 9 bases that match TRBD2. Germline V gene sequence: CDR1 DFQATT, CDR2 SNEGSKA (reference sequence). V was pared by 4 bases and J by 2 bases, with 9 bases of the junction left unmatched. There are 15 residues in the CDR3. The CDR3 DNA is TGCAGTGCTAAAACGGGAGCGGGAGGCCCCTACGAGCAGTACTTC. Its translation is CSAKTGAGGPYEQYF.

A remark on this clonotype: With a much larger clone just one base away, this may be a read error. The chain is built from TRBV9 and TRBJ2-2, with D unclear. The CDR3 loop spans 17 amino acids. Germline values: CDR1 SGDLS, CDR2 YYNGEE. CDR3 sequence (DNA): TGTGCCAGCCGCGTCAACTCACTCGGGCCAGACACCGGGGAGCTGTTTTTT. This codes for CASRVNSLGPDTGELFF. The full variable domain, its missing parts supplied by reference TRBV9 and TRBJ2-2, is DSGVTQTPKHLITATGQRVTLRCSPRSGDLSVYWYQQSLDQGLQFLIQYYNGEERAKGNILERFSAQQFPDLHSELNLSSLELGDSALYFCASRVNSLGPDTGELFFGEGSRLTVL.

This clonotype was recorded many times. This CDR3 is CASSPMWDSLEETQYF. Here the CDR3 DNA reads TGTGCCAGCAGCCCAATGTGGGACAGCTTAGAAGAGACCCAGTACTTC. The chain employs TRBV7-2 and TRBJ2-5; 7 nucleotides agree with TRBD1. The length of the CDR3 is 16 residues. The V segment lost 5 bases and the J segment 3 bases; nucleotides outside the gene matches: 12. Per the germline V gene, CDR1 is SGHTA and CDR2 is FQGNSA.